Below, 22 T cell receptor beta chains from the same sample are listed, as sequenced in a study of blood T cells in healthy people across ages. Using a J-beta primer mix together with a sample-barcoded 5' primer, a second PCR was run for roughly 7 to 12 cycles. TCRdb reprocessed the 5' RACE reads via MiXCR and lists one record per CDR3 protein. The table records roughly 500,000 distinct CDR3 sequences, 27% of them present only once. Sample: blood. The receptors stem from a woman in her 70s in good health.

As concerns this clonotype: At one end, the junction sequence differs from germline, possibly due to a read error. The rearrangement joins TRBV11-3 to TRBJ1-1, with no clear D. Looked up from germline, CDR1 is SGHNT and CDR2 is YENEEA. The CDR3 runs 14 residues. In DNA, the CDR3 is TGTGCCAGCAGATCTACCGGGTCCCTCACTAAAGCTTTCTTT. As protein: CASRSTGSLTKAFF.

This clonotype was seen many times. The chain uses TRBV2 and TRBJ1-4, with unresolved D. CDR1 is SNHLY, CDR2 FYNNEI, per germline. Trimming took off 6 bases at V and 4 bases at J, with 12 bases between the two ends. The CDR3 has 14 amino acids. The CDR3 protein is CASRETGVNEKLFF. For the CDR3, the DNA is TGTGCCAGCAGGGAGACCGGGGTTAATGAAAAACTGTTTTTT.

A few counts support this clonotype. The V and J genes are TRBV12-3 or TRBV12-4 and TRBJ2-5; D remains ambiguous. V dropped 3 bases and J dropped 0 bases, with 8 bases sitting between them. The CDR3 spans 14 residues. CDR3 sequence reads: CASSLLSYQETQYF. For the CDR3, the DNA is TGTGCCAGCAGTTTGCTTTCGTACCAAGAGACCCAGTACTTC.

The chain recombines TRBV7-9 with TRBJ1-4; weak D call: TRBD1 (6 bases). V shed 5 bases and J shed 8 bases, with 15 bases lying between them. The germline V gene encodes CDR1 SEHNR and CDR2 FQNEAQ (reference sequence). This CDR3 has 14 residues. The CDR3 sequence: CASSETARGEKLFF. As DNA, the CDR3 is TGTGCCAGCAGCGAGACAGCCAGGGGCGAAAAACTGTTTTTT.

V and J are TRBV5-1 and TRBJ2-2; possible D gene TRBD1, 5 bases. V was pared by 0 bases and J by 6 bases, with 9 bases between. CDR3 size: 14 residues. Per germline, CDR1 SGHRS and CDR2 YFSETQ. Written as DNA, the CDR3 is TGCGCCAGCAGCTTGGCAGGGTCCCCCGGGGAGCTGTTTTTT. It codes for CASSLAGSPGELFF.

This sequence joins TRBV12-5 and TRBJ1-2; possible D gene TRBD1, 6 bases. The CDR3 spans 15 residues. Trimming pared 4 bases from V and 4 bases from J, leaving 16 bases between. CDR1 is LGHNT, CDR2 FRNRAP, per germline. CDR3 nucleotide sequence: TGTGCTAGTGGTTCTTCAGACAGGACGGGCTATGGCTACACCTTC. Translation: CASGSSDRTGYGYTF.

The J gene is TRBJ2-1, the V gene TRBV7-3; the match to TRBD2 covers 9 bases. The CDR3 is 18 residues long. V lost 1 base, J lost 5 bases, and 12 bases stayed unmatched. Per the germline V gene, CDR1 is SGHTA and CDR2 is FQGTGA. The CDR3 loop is CASSLIGGVSGGNNEQFF. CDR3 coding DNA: TGTGCCAGCAGCTTAATTGGAGGGGTGAGCGGGGGGAACAATGAGCAGTTCTTC.

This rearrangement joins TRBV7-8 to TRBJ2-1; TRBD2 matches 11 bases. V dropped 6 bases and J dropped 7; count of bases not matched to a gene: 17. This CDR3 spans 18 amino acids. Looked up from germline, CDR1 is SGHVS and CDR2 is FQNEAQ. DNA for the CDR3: TGTGCCAGCAGTCCAGGGAGGTCTAGCGGGAGGCCACAGAATGAGCAGTTCTTC. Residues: CASSPGRSSGRPQNEQFF.

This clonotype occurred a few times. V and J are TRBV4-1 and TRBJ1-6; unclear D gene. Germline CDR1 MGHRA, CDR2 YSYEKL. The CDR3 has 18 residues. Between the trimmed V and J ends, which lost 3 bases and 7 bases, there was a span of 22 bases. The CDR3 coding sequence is TGCGCCAGCAGCCACCCCGGAGAACAGAACATTATGAATTCACCCCTCCACTTT. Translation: CASSHPGEQNIMNSPLHF.

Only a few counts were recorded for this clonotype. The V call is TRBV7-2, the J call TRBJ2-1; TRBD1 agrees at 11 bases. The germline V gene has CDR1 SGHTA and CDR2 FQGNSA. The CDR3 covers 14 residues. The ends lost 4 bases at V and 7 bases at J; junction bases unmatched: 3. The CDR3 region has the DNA TGTGCCAGCAGCTCCGGGGACAGGGGGAATGAGCAGTTCTTC. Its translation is CASSSGDRGNEQFF.

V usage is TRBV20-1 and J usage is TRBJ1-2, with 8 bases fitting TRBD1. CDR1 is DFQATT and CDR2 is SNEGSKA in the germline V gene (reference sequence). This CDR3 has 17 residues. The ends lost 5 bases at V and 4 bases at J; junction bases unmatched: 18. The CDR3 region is CSALTPDRTGSTYGYTF. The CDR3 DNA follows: TGCAGTGCTCTGACCCCCGACCGGACAGGGAGTACCTATGGCTACACCTTC.

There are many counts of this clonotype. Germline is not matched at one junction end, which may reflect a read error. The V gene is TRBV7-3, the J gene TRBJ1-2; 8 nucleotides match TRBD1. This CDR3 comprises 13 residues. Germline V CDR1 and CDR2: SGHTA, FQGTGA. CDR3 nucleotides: TGCGCCAGCAGCTTCGGACAGGGCTATGGCTACACCTTC. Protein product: CASSFGQGYGYTF.

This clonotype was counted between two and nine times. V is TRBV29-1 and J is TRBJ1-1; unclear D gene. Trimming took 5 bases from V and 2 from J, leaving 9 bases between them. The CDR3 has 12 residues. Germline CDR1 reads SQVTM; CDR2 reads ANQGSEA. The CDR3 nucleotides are TGCAGCGTTACCGGGGTAAACACTGAAGCTTTCTTT. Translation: CSVTGVNTEAFF.

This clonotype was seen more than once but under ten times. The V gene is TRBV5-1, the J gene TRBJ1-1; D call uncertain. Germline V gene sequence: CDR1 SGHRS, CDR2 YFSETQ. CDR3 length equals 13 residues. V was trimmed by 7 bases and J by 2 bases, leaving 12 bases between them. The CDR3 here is CASADQANTEAFF. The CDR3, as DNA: TGCGCCAGCGCCGACCAGGCCAACACTGAAGCTTTCTTT.

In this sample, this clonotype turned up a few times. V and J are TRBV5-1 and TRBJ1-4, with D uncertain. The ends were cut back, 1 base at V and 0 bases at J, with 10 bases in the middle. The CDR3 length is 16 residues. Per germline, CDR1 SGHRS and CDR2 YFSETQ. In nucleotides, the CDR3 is TGCGCCAGCAGCTTGACAGTGCTAGCAACTAATGAAAAACTGTTTTTT. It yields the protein CASSLTVLATNEKLFF.

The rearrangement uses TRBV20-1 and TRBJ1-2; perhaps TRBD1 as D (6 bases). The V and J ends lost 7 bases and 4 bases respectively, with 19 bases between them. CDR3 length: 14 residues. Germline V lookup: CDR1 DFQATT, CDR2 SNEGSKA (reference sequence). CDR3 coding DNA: TGCAGTGTTGAGGGGGGGGCGCCAGGCTATGGCTACACCTTC. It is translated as CSVEGGAPGYGYTF.

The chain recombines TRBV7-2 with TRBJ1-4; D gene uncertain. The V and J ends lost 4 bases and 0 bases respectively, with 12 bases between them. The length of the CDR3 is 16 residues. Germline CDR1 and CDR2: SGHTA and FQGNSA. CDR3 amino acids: CASSSQNPSTNEKLFF. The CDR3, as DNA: TGTGCCAGCAGCTCCCAAAACCCCTCAACTAATGAAAAACTGTTTTTT.

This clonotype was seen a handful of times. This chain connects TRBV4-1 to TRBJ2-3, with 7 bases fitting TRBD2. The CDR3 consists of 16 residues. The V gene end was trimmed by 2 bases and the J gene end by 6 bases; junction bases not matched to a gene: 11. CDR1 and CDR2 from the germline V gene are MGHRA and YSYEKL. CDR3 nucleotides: TGCGCCAGCAGCCAAAACACCGGGACTACGAGGGATACGCAGTATTTT. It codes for CASSQNTGTTRDTQYF.

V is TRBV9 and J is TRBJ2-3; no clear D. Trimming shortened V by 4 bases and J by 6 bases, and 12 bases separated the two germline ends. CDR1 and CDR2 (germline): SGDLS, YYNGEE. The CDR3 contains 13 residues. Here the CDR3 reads CASSPFGGDTQYF. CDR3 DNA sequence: TGTGCCAGCAGCCCCTTCGGTGGGGATACGCAGTATTTT. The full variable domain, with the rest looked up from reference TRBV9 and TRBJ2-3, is DSGVTQTPKHLITATGQRVTLRCSPRSGDLSVYWYQQSLDQGLQFLIQYYNGEERAKGNILERFSAQQFPDLHSELNLSSLELGDSALYFCASSPFGGDTQYFGPGTRLTVL.

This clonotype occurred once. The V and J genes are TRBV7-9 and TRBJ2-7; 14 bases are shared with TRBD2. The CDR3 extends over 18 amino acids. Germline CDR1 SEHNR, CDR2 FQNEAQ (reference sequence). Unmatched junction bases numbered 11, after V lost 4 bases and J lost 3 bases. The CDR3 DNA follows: TGTGCCAGCAGCTCTCCGGGACTAGCGGGGGTCCTCCGCTACGAGCAGTACTTC. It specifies CASSSPGLAGVLRYEQYF.

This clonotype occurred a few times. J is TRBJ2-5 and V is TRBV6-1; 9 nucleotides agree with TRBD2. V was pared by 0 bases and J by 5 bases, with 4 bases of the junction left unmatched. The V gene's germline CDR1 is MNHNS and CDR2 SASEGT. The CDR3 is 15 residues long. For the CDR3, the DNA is TGTGCCAGCAGTGAAGCCGGGAGCGGGGGGGAGACCCAGTACTTC. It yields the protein CASSEAGSGGETQYF.

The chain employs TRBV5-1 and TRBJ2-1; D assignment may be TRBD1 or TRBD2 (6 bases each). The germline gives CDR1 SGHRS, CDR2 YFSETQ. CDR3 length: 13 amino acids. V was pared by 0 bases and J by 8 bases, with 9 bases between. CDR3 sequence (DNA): TGCGCCAGCAGCTTGGTTGGGGGGCATGAGCAGTTCTTC. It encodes CASSLVGGHEQFF.